The rows below give T cell receptor beta chains drawn from one sample of a study of CD8+ T cells in alopecia areata. Profiled with immunoSEQ multiplex PCR; TCRdb holds only in-frame clones, not every one. This sample yields over 150,000 clones, of which roughly 64% are seen a single time; 5.5% to 6% belongs to the top ten. Sequenced here: CD4+ T cells sorted from blood, sampled at week 24, from a patient treated with tofacitinib. These TCRs come from a human donor with alopecia areata. Both conserved end residues are part of each CDR3. A D gene is named only where the DNA matches it firmly. Part of the rows lack a size; the others show once, few, many or a class for expanded clones.

NA	TRBV15	once	TRBJ1-2	TGTGCCACCAGCAGAGATCGGAACGGCTATGGCTACACCTTC	CATSRDRNGYGYTF
NA	TRBV4-3	NA	TRBJ2-5	TGCGCCAGCGGGGGGTCTGAGACCCAGTACTTC	CASGGSETQYF
NA	TRBV7-2	NA	TRBJ2-7	TGTGCCAGCAGCTTAGAGGGTGGGACTTTATCCTACGAGCAGTACTTC	CASSLEGGTLSYEQYF
NA	TRBV5-6	NA	TRBJ2-5	TGTGCCAGCAGCTTGGGTACGGTCTGGGGCCAAGAGACCCAGTACTTC	CASSLGTVWGQETQYF
TRBD2	TRBV4-3	NA	TRBJ2-3	TGCGCCAGCAGCCAAGAACTAGCGGGAGTTCACTATTTT	CASSQELAGVHYF
TRBD2	TRBV2	few	TRBJ2-5	TGTGCCAGCAGTGTGGGTCTAGCGGGATACCAAGAGACCCAGTACTTC	CASSVGLAGYQETQYF
NA	TRBV28	NA	TRBJ2-6	TGTGCCAGCAGTATCTCTCAGGTATTCAACGTCCTGACTTTC	CASSISQVFNVLTF
TRBD2	TRBV4-1	NA	TRBJ2-7	TGCGCCAGCAGCCAAAGGAAGCGGGGGGGCTCCTACGAGCAGTACTTC	CASSQRKRGGSYEQYF
TRBD2	TRBV13	NA	TRBJ2-1	TGTGCCAGCAGCTTCGTCCCGACTAGCGGGGGGGCCCGGGGTGAGCAGTTCTTC	CASSFVPTSGGARGEQFF
NA	TRBV9	NA	TRBJ2-5	TGTGCCAGCAGTCCTACTAGTCTTCTTGGAGAGACCCAGTACTTC	CASSPTSLLGETQYF
TRBD2	TRBV7-2	NA	TRBJ2-1	TGTGCCAGCAAGACTAGCGGGGGGTACAATGAGCAGTTCTTC	CASKTSGGYNEQFF